This is a list of T cell receptor beta chains from one sample in a study of T cell changes during pregnancy in multiple sclerosis. Assay used: immunoSEQ multiplex PCR; TCRdb lists only in-frame clones, some missing. Of some 100,000 clones listed, about 91% are singletons. Sequenced material: peripheral blood, taken in the second trimester of pregnancy. Receptor source: a female donor with multiple sclerosis, enrolled in a pregnancy study. Both conserved end residues are part of each CDR3. D genes are given only for firm matches. Clone size is shown for a subset of rows, as once, few, many or a class of expanded clone.

TRBV19	-	TRBJ2-3	-	CASSIGPGSTDTQYF	TGTGCCAGTAGTATAGGGCCAGGGAGCACAGATACGCAGTATTTT
TRBV2	TRBD1	TRBJ1-2	-	CASRATGGGDGYTF	TGTGCCAGCAGGGCGACAGGGGGCGGGGATGGCTACACCTTC
TRBV30	TRBD2	TRBJ2-7	-	CAWGVAGVAEQYF	TGTGCCTGGGGCGTAGCGGGAGTAGCCGAGCAGTACTTC
TRBV7-2	TRBD2	TRBJ2-1	-	CASSPGLAGPVDEQFF	TGTGCCAGCAGCCCCGGACTAGCGGGACCAGTGGATGAGCAGTTCTTC
TRBV4-3	TRBD1	TRBJ1-3	-	CASSPSTGYSGNTIYF	TGCGCCAGCAGTCCCTCGACAGGGTATTCTGGAAACACCATATATTTT
TRBV29-1	-	TRBJ1-3	-	CSVWQDSGNTIYF	TGCAGCGTTTGGCAGGACTCTGGAAACACCATATATTTT
TRBV7-9	-	TRBJ1-5	-	CASSLGQAYQHF	TGTGCCAGCAGCTTAGGACAGGCGTACCAGCATTTT
TRBV19	-	TRBJ2-1	-	CASSIPLRQVHNEQFF	TGTGCCAGTAGTATCCCCCTTCGACAGGTACACAATGAGCAGTTCTTC
TRBV11-3	-	TRBJ1-1	-	CASSFQMNTEAFF	TGTGCCAGCAGCTTTCAGATGAACACTGAAGCTTTCTTT
TRBV19	TRBD2	TRBJ2-2	-	CASRSGRLTGELFF	TGTGCCAGTAGAAGCGGGAGGCTCACCGGGGAGCTGTTTTTT
TRBV7-9	-	TRBJ1-5	-	CASSFPGSDQPQHF	TGTGCCAGCAGCTTTCCAGGGTCGGATCAGCCCCAGCATTTT
TRBV5-4	-	TRBJ2-7	-	CASSLGLAGEQYF	TGTGCCAGCAGCTTGGGCCTAGCCGGGGAGCAGTACTTC
TRBV28	-	TRBJ2-5	-	CASSSPTSVETQYF	TGTGCCAGCAGTTCTCCTACTAGTGTCGAGACCCAGTACTTC
TRBV7-6	-	TRBJ2-5	once	CASSLAGQGTQYF	TGTGCCAGCAGCTTAGCCGGGCAGGGGACCCAGTACTTC
TRBV19	-	TRBJ1-5	once	CASRPTGRGGQPQHF	TGTGCCAGTAGGCCCACGGGGAGGGGCGGGCAGCCCCAGCATTTT
TRBV27	TRBD1	TRBJ2-7	-	CASSPHFRRPGQGPESYYEQYF	TGTGCCAGCAGTCCCCACTTCCGACGACCGGGACAGGGACCAGAAAGTTACTACGAGCAGTACTTC
TRBV30	TRBD1	TRBJ1-2	-	CAWSVRQGGYGYTF	TGTGCCTGGAGTGTACGGCAGGGGGGTTATGGCTACACCTTC
TRBV10-1	TRBD2	TRBJ2-7	once	CASSESTWASGYEQYF	TGCGCCAGCAGTGAGTCGACTTGGGCTAGCGGCTACGAGCAGTACTTC
TRBV4-1	TRBD1	TRBJ1-2	-	CASSPPGTATDGYTF	TGCGCCAGCAGCCCGCCTGGGACAGCCACCGATGGCTACACCTTC
TRBV7-6	TRBD2	TRBJ2-1	-	CASSQRLADKQFF	TGTGCCAGCAGCCAAAGACTAGCGGATAAGCAGTTCTTC
TRBV5-1	-	TRBJ1-2	-	CASSTTLGYGYTF	TGCGCCAGCAGCACAACACTAGGCTATGGCTACACCTTC
TRBV18	-	TRBJ2-1	-	CASSPGVPSYNEQFF	TGTGCCAGCTCTCCGGGTGTACCCTCCTACAATGAGCAGTTCTTC
TRBV28	-	TRBJ1-1	-	CASSLPGYGTEAFF	TGTGCCAGCAGTTTACCGGGGTATGGCACTGAAGCTTTCTTT
TRBV10-3	TRBD2	TRBJ2-3	few	CAISGTSGAVTDTQYF	TGTGCCATCAGTGGGACTAGCGGGGCGGTCACAGATACGCAGTATTTT
TRBV27	-	TRBJ1-1	-	CASSLPGQMNTEAFF	TGTGCCAGCAGTTTACCCGGACAGATGAACACTGAAGCTTTCTTT
TRBV14	TRBD2	TRBJ2-3	-	CASSRLAGADTQYF	TGTGCCAGCAGCCGGCTAGCGGGAGCAGATACGCAGTATTTT
TRBV19	-	TRBJ1-1	-	CASSIVSGGGTEAFF	TGTGCCAGTAGTATAGTTTCTGGGGGAGGCACTGAAGCTTTCTTT
TRBV28	-	TRBJ1-4	-	CASSYNREGAEKLFF	TGTGCCAGCAGCTACAACAGGGAAGGAGCCGAAAAACTGTTTTTT
TRBV27	TRBD1	TRBJ1-2	-	CASSTGDGYTF	TGTGCCAGCAGCACAGGGGATGGCTACACCTTC
TRBV11-2	-	TRBJ2-2	-	CASSLVSAGELFF	TGTGCCAGCAGCTTAGTATCGGCCGGGGAGCTGTTTTTT
TRBV4-2	-	TRBJ2-1	-	CASSQEGGASRYNEQFF	TGTGCCAGCAGCCAAGAAGGGGGGGCTTCCCGCTACAATGAGCAGTTCTTC
TRBV29-1	TRBD1	TRBJ1-1	-	CSVVRDSRNTEAFF	TGCAGCGTGGTCCGGGACAGCCGAAACACTGAAGCTTTCTTT
TRBV4-1	TRBD2	TRBJ2-1	-	CASSQVASGRAPNEQFF	TGCGCCAGCAGCCAAGTGGCTAGCGGGAGGGCCCCCAATGAGCAGTTCTTC
TRBV30	TRBD1	TRBJ1-2	-	CAWSVRSTGDGYTF	TGTGCCTGGAGTGTGAGGTCCACAGGGGATGGCTACACCTTC
TRBV25-1	-	TRBJ1-5	-	CASSELGRAGQPQHF	TGTGCCAGCAGTGAATTGGGCAGGGCCGGCCAGCCCCAGCATTTT
TRBV27	-	TRBJ2-7	-	CASSLVWSGRSYEQYF	TGTGCCAGCAGTTTAGTTTGGTCAGGGCGTTCCTACGAGCAGTACTTC
TRBV11-2	TRBD2	TRBJ2-7	once	CASSPRLAGAVEQYF	TGTGCCAGCAGCCCGCGACTAGCGGGAGCGGTCGAGCAGTACTTC
TRBV28	-	TRBJ2-1	once	CASSLLRGTGAYNEQFF	TGTGCCAGCAGTTTATTAAGGGGAACGGGAGCCTACAATGAGCAGTTCTTC
TRBV28	-	TRBJ2-7	-	CASSLQGWEQYF	TGTGCCAGCAGTCTACAGGGATGGGAGCAGTACTTC
TRBV2	-	TRBJ2-1	-	CASSEQVLKFF	TGTGCCAGCAGTGAACAGGTATTGAAGTTCTTC
TRBV9	TRBD2	TRBJ2-7	-	CASSANLAGVSEQYF	TGTGCCAGCAGCGCGAATCTAGCGGGAGTAAGCGAGCAGTACTTC
TRBV28	-	TRBJ2-1	-	CASSFVRQAIYNEQFF	TGTGCCAGCAGTTTCGTCCGACAGGCTATCTACAATGAGCAGTTCTTC
TRBV30	-	TRBJ2-3	-	CAWTTTSIDTQYF	TGTGCCTGGACTACTACTAGCATAGATACGCAGTATTTT
TRBV9	TRBD1	TRBJ1-1	few	CASSIRQGAEAFF	TGTGCCAGCAGCATACGACAGGGAGCTGAAGCTTTCTTT
TRBV9	-	TRBJ1-5	-	CASSVGGGANQPQHF	TGTGCCAGCAGCGTAGGAGGGGGGGCCAATCAGCCCCAGCATTTT
TRBV7-9	TRBD1	TRBJ2-5	-	CASSVGTVQETQYF	TGTGCCAGCAGCGTGGGGACAGTCCAAGAGACCCAGTACTTC
TRBV11-2	-	TRBJ1-2	-	CASSHTRSGVYGYTF	TGTGCCAGCAGCCACACTCGAAGCGGAGTCTATGGCTACACCTTC
TRBV2	TRBD1	TRBJ2-7	many	CASSGGPLSMDRGGRQYF	TGTGCCAGCAGTGGAGGTCCCCTAAGTATGGACAGGGGAGGTCGGCAGTACTTC
TRBV7-9	-	TRBJ1-2	-	CASSLATANYGYTF	TGTGCCAGCAGCTTAGCGACAGCCAACTATGGCTACACCTTC
TRBV6-5	-	TRBJ2-7	-	CASSYFRVSEQYF	TGTGCCAGCAGTTACTTCAGGGTTTCCGAGCAGTACTTC
TRBV18	-	TRBJ2-5	-	CASSTNQETQYF	TGTGCCAGCTCAACAAACCAAGAGACCCAGTACTTC
TRBV7-9	TRBD2	TRBJ2-1	-	CASSSTSDSSYNEQFF	TGTGCCAGCAGCTCCACTAGCGATAGCTCCTACAATGAGCAGTTCTTC
TRBV7-9	TRBD2	TRBJ2-3	-	CASSSPPWERDSTDTQYF	TGTGCCAGCAGCTCCCCTCCTTGGGAGCGGGACTCCACAGATACGCAGTATTTT
TRBV2	-	TRBJ1-2	-	CASSEQGHLSRSGYTF	TGTGCCAGCAGTGAACAGGGACACCTCTCCCGGTCTGGCTACACCTTC
TRBV7-9	TRBD2	TRBJ2-1	-	CASRLAGGMGLGEQFF	TGTGCCAGCAGACTAGCGGGAGGGATGGGCTTGGGTGAGCAGTTCTTC
TRBV5-1	-	TRBJ2-5	-	CASSLLGGQETQYF	TGCGCCAGCAGCTTGTTGGGAGGCCAAGAGACCCAGTACTTC
TRBV29-1	-	TRBJ1-1	-	CSVEDRGRFTEAFF	TGCAGCGTTGAAGACAGGGGTCGGTTCACTGAAGCTTTCTTT
TRBV12-5	-	TRBJ2-5	-	CASGLVKGPGTRITQYF	TGTGCTAGTGGTTTGGTAAAGGGCCCCGGGACACGGATTACCCAGTACTTC
TRBV2	-	TRBJ1-2	-	CASTFSGTIANYGYTF	TGTGCCAGCACGTTTTCAGGAACAATAGCTAACTATGGCTACACCTTC